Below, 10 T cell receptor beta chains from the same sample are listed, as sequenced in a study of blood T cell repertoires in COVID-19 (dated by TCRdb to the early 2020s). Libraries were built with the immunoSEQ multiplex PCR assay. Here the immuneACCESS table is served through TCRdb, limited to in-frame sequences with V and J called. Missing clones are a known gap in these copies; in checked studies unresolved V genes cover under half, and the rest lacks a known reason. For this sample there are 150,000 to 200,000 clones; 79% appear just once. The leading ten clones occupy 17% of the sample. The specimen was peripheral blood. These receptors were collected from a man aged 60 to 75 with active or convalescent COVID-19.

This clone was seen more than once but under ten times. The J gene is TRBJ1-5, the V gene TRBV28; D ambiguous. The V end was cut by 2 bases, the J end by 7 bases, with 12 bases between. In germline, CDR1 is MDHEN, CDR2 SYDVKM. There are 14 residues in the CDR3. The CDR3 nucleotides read TGTGCCAGCAGTTTAGGGCAGGAGGAACAGCCCCAGCATTTT. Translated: CASSLGQEEQPQHF. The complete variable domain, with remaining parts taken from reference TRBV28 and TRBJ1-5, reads DVKVTQSSRYLVKRTGEKVFLECVQDMDHENMFWYRQDPGLGLRLIYFSYDVKMKEKGDIPEGYSVSREKKERFSLILESASTNQTSMYLCASSLGQEEQPQHFGDGTRLSIL.

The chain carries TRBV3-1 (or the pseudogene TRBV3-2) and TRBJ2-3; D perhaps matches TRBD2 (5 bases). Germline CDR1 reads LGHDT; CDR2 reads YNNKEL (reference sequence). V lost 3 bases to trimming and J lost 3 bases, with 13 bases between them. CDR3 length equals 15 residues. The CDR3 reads CASSQRPEGTDTQYF. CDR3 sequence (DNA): TGTGCCAGCAGCCAGCGACCCGAGGGAACAGATACGCAGTATTTT.

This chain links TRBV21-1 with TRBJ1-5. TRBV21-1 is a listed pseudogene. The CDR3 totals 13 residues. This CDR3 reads CASSSGGSRPQHF. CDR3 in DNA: TGTGCCAGCAGCAGTGGAGGCTCGAGGCCCCAGCATTTT.

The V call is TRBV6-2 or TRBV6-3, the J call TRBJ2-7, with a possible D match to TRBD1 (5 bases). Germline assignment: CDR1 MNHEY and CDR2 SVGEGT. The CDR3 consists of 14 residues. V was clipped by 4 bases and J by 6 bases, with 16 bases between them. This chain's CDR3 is CASSSLGGAGEQYF. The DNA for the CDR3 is TGTGCCAGCAGTTCGCTAGGTGGGGCTGGCGAGCAGTACTTC.

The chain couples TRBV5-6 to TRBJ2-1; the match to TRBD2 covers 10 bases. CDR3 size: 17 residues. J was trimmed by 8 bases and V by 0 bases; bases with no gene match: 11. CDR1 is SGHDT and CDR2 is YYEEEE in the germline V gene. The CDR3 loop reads CASSLEGSGRILDEQFF. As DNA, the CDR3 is TGTGCCAGCAGCTTGGAGGGTAGCGGGAGGATATTGGATGAGCAGTTCTTC.

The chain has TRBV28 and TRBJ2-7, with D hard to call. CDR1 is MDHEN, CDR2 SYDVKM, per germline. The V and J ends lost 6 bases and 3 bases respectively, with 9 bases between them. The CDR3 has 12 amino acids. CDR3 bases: TGTGCCAGCAGGTCTAACGGCTACGAGCAGTACTTC. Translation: CASRSNGYEQYF.

CDR3 bases: TGTGCCAGCAGATCGACAGGACACTCTGGAAACACCATATATTTT. Amino acids: CASRSTGHSGNTIYF. The chain recombines TRBV7-2 with TRBJ1-3; a possible D gene is TRBD1 (6 bases). The CDR3 covers 15 residues. Germline CDR1 reads SGHTA; CDR2 reads FQGNSA. Deletions cut 6 bases from V and 0 bases from J, with 12 bases between. The full variable domain, its missing parts supplied by reference TRBV7-2 and TRBJ1-3, is GAGVSQSPSNKVTEKGKDVELRCDPISGHTALYWYRQSLGQGLEFLIYFQGNSAPDKSGLPSDRFSAERTGGSVSTLTIQRTQQEDSAVYLCASRSTGHSGNTIYFGEGSWLTVV.

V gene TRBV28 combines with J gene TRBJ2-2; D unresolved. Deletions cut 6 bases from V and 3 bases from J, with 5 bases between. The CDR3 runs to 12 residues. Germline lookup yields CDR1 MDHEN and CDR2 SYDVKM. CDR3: CASREYTGELFF. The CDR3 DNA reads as TGTGCCAGCAGAGAGTACACCGGGGAGCTGTTTTTT.

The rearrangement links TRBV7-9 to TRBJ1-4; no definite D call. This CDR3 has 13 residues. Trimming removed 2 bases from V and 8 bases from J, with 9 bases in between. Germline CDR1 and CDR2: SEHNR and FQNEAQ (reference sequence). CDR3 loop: CASSLSSREKLFF. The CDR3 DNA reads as TGTGCCAGCAGCTTATCATCGAGGGAAAAACTGTTTTTT.

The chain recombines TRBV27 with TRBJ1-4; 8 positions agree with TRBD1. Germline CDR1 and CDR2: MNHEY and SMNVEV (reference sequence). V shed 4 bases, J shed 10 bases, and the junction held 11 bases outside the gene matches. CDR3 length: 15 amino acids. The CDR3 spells CASSSPGQAGRKLFF. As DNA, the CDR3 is TGTGCCAGCAGTTCCCCGGGACAGGCCGGTCGAAAACTGTTTTTT.